The 5 T cell receptor beta chains below all came from one sample that was sequenced in a study of blood T cells in healthy people across ages. The second PCR ran roughly 6 to 11 cycles with a sample-barcoded 5' primer and J-beta primers. Each CDR3 protein is one row after TCRdb ran MiXCR on the 5' RACE reads. The sample has roughly 1.9 million distinct CDR3 sequences; 30% to 40% are singletons. Sequencing was done on a sample of blood. Receptors were obtained from a human donor in good health.

The rearrangement uses TRBV7-9 and TRBJ1-5, with 8 bases aligning to TRBD1. Germline CDR1 is SEHNR and CDR2 is FQNEAQ (reference sequence). V was pared by 7 bases and J by 1 base, with 12 bases of the junction left unmatched. CDR3 length equals 17 residues. The CDR3 protein is CASNSSDRERSNQPQHF. The CDR3 DNA reads TGTGCCAGCAACTCCTCGGACAGGGAGCGGAGCAATCAGCCCCAGCATTTT.

This clonotype appeared once. V usage is TRBV7-2 and J usage is TRBJ1-3, with D tentatively TRBD1 (6 bases). The CDR3 has 15 amino acids. Trimming shortened V by 5 bases and J by 3 bases, and 14 bases separated the two germline ends. CDR1 SGHTA and CDR2 FQGNSA come from the germline V gene. CDR3 sequence (DNA): TGTGCCAGCAGCCCCCATGGGACAATTGGAAACACCATATATTTT. Its protein product is CASSPHGTIGNTIYF.

This rearrangement joins TRBV20-1 to TRBJ2-5, with D possibly called TRBD1 or TRBD2 (6 bases each). The CDR3 is 13 amino acids. Germline V lookup: CDR1 DFQATT, CDR2 SNEGSKA (reference sequence). The germline V and J ends were trimmed by 5 bases and 4 bases, with 14 bases remaining between them. The CDR3 protein is CSALPWGAETQYF. The CDR3 DNA is TGCAGTGCTTTACCCTGGGGGGCAGAGACCCAGTACTTC.

The CDR3 DNA follows: TGCAGCGTTAGGTTTGGACAGCAGTATGGCTACACCTTC. Its protein is CSVRFGQQYGYTF. The V and J genes are TRBV29-1 and TRBJ1-2; perhaps TRBD1 as D (6 bases). Germline values: CDR1 SQVTM, CDR2 ANQGSEA. Trimming left V 5 bases short and J 5 bases short, with 15 bases between. There are 13 residues in the CDR3.

This chain uses TRBV7-2 with TRBJ1-2, with D maybe TRBD1 (6 bases). Germline CDR1 is SGHTA and CDR2 is FQGNSA. The length of the CDR3 is 13 residues. V lost 2 bases and J 4 bases, leaving 8 bases between the germline ends. As DNA, the CDR3 is TGTGCCAGCAGCTTAAAGGGGGGCTATGGCTACACCTTC. Protein: CASSLKGGYGYTF.